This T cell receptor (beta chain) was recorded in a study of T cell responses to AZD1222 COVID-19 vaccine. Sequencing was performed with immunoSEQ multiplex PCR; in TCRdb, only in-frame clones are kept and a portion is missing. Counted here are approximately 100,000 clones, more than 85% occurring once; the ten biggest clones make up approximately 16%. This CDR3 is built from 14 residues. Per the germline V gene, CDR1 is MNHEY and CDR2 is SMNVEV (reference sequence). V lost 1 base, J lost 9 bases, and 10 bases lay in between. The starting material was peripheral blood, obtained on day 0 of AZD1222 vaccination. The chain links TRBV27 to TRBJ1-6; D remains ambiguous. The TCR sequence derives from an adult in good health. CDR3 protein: CASSLWVYGSPLHF. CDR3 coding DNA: TGTGCCAGCAGTTTATGGGTATACGGTTCACCCCTCCACTTT.